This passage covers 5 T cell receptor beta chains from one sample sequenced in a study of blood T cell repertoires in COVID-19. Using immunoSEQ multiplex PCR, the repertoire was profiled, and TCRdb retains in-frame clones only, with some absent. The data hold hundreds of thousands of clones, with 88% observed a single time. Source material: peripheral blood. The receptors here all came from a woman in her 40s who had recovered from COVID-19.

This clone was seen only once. The CDR3 DNA sequence: TGTGCCTGGAGTGTAGGCAGGCCAAATCAGCCCCAGCATTTT. Amino acid sequence: CAWSVGRPNQPQHF. This chain links TRBV30 with TRBJ1-5; D unresolved. Per the germline V gene, CDR1 is GTSNPN and CDR2 is SVGIG (reference sequence). The CDR3 runs 14 residues. Deletions cut 0 bases from V and 4 bases from J, with 10 bases between. The whole variable domain, filled in from reference TRBV30 and TRBJ1-5, reads SQTIHQWPATLVQPVGSPLSLECTVEGTSNPNLYWYRQAAGRGLQLLFYSVGIGQISSEVPQNLSASRPQDRQFILSSKKLLLSDSGFYLCAWSVGRPNQPQHFGDGTRLSIL.

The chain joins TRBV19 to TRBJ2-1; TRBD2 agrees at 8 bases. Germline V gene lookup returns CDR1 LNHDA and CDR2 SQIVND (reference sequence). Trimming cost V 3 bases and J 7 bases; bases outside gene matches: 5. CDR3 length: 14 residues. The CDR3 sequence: CASSIGGGGNEQFF. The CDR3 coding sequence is TGTGCCAGTAGTATCGGGGGGGGCGGGAATGAGCAGTTCTTC.

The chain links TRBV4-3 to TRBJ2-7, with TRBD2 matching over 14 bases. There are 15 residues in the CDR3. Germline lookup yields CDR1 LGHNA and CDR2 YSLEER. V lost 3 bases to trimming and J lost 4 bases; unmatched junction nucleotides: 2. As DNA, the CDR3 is TGCGCCAGCAGCCACGGACTAGCGGGGGGTTACGAGCAGTACTTC. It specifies CASSHGLAGGYEQYF.

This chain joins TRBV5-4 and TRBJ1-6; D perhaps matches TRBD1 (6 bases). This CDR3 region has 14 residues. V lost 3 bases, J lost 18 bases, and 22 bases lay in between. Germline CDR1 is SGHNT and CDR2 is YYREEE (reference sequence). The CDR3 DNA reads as TGTGCCAGCAGCTACGTGGGGGCGCCCCCCCAACCCCACTTT. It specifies CASSYVGAPPQPHF.

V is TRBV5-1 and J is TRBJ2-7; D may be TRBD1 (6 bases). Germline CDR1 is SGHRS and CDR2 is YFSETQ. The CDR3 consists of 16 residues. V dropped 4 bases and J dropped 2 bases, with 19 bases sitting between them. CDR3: CASSLGMDRTTYEQYF. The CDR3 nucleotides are TGCGCCAGCAGCCTTGGAATGGACAGAACGACCTACGAGCAGTACTTC.